This T cell receptor (beta chain) is from a study of blood T cell repertoires in COVID-19. Study-wide background: Acute-phase and convalescent COVID-19 samples originated in the United States, Italy and Spain.

V was pared by 4 bases and J by 3 bases, with 12 bases between. CDR1 LGHDT and CDR2 YNNKEL come from the germline V gene (reference sequence). This CDR3 comprises 14 residues. Clinical history reported by participants formed the basis on which cohorts were assigned. Assay: immunoSEQ multiplex PCR; the TCRdb copy retains only in-frame clones and omits some. The data contain some 190,000 clones, about 84% of them singletons. The chain joins TRBV3-1 (or the pseudogene TRBV3-2) to TRBJ1-1; D may be TRBD1 (5 bases). The origin of this receptor is a man in his forties with acute COVID-19. The sample was PBMCs or T cells enriched from blood (not recorded which). CDR3 DNA: TGTGCCAGCAGCCCGACGGACACATACACTGAAGCTTTCTTT. Residues: CASSPTDTYTEAFF.